This is a list of T cell receptor beta chains from one sample in a study of T cell repertoires in cytomegalovirus infection. The antigens these receptors bind are not known. From the reads, TCRdb called clonotypes with MiXCR, one entry per CDR3 protein. The table lists over 100,000 distinct CDR3 sequences, less than 30% of them singletons. The specimen comprised CD8+ T cells from cultured PBMCs, sampled from culture after CMV antigen stimulation. All receptors derive from a human donor in good health (CMV status not recorded). Some clones in this sample may be carry-over from other donors' samples. The CDR3 runs from the conserved cysteine through the conserved F or W. The order of the fields is clone size, J gene, D gene, V gene, CDR3 protein, CDR3 DNA. D genes are given only for firm matches. Not every row has a clone size; where given, it reads once, few, many or a size class.

>many|TRBJ2-3|.|TRBV7-8
CASSLFPTDTQYF
TGTGCCAGCAGCCTATTCCCCACAGATACGCAGTATTTT
>few|TRBJ1-2|.|TRBV12-3/TRBV12-4
CASSLGSGYTF
TGTGCCAGCAGTTTAGGCAGTGGCTACACCTTC
>.|TRBJ2-3|.|TRBV6-2/TRBV6-3
CASGGTDTQYF
TGTGCCAGCGGGGGCACAGATACGCAGTATTTT
>few|TRBJ1-1|.|TRBV7-9
CASSATGTNTEAFF
TGTGCCAGCAGCGCGACAGGTACTAACACTGAAGCTTTCTTT
>few|TRBJ2-1|TRBD1|TRBV15
CATSRESGGQYIYNEQFF
TGTGCCACCAGCAGAGAGAGTGGGGGACAGTACATCTACAATGAGCAGTTCTTC
>.|TRBJ2-2|TRBD2|TRBV29-1
CSVTEGLAGATGELFF
TGCAGCGTGACGGAGGGACTAGCGGGGGCTACCGGGGAGCTGTTTTTT
>few|TRBJ1-4|.|TRBV14
CASSQDSLEKLFF
TGTGCCAGCAGCCAAGACAGCCTTGAAAAACTGTTTTTT
>.|TRBJ2-5|.|TRBV6-5
CASSFRTEAYQETQYF
TGTGCCAGCAGTTTTCGGACAGAAGCGTACCAAGAGACCCAGTACTTC
>.|TRBJ1-4|.|TRBV6-2/TRBV6-3
CASSSGFYEKLFF
TGTGCCAGCAGTTCCGGGTTTTATGAAAAACTGTTTTTT
>few|TRBJ2-3|TRBD2|TRBV7-7
CASSLRPQLAGPTDTQYF
TGTGCCAGCAGCTTAAGGCCCCAACTAGCGGGGCCCACAGATACGCAGTATTTT
>.|TRBJ1-1|TRBD1|TRBV4-1
CASSQTNRGGTEAFF
TGCGCCAGCAGCCAAACCAACAGGGGGGGAACTGAAGCTTTCTTT
>.|TRBJ1-2|.|TRBV12-3/TRBV12-4
CASSIARTDGYTF
TGTGCCAGCAGTATCGCGCGGACAGATGGCTACACCTTC
>many|TRBJ1-2|.|TRBV25-1
CASSEQPSYGYTF
TGTGCCAGCAGTGAACAGCCTTCCTATGGCTACACCTTC
>.|TRBJ1-1|.|TRBV12-3/TRBV12-4
CASSPGRTEAFF
TGTGCCAGCAGTCCCGGGCGCACTGAAGCTTTCTTT
>.|TRBJ1-5|.|TRBV7-6
CASSPQTGNQPQHF
TGTGCCAGCAGCCCCCAAACAGGCAATCAGCCCCAGCATTTT
>.|TRBJ2-7|TRBD1|TRBV12-5
CASGPTGDPGPYF
TGTGCTAGTGGCCCGACAGGGGATCCGGGTCCGTACTTC
>many|TRBJ1-6|.|TRBV6-1
CASSERSSYNSPLHF
TGTGCCAGCAGTGAACGGAGCTCCTATAATTCACCCCTCCACTTT
>many|TRBJ2-7|.|TRBV2
CASTEADSYEQYF
TGTGCCAGCACGGAAGCCGACTCCTACGAGCAGTACTTC
>many|TRBJ2-1|.|TRBV7-6
CASSLALVSYNEQFF
TGTGCCAGCAGCTTAGCACTGGTCTCATACAATGAGCAGTTCTTC
>many|TRBJ1-1|TRBD1|TRBV7-2
CASSPRQGMDTEAFF
TGTGCCAGCAGCCCGAGACAGGGAATGGACACTGAAGCTTTCTTT
>many|TRBJ1-2|.|TRBV27
CASSLSTGDFNYGYTF
TGTGCCAGCAGTTTATCGACCGGGGACTTCAACTATGGCTACACCTTC
>.|TRBJ2-1|.|TRBV30
CAWTERGAVSYNEQFF
TGTGCCTGGACCGAGAGAGGGGCAGTTTCCTACAATGAGCAGTTCTTC
>.|TRBJ2-7|.|TRBV28
CASSPGIPYEQYF
TGTGCCAGCAGCCCCGGGATCCCCTACGAGCAGTACTTC
>few|TRBJ2-1|.|TRBV30
CAWSVLATNTYNEQFF
TGTGCCTGGAGTGTACTCGCGACTAATACCTACAATGAGCAGTTCTTC